The 18 T cell receptor beta chains presented below share a single source sample, sequenced in a study of identical twins. TCRdb re-derived calls from the 5' RACE reads in MiXCR, one entry per CDR3 protein. The sample has fewer than 650,000 distinct CDR3 sequences; just over 7% are singletons. These data also formed part of another study, on yellow fever vaccine responses in identical twins.

The sequenced sample consisted of PBMCs. The receptors were gathered from a woman aged 18-29 years in good health.

This sequence joins TRBV28 and TRBJ2-1; no reliable D call. The germline CDR1 and CDR2 sequences are MDHEN and SYDVKM. Trimming took 5 bases from V and 6 from J, leaving 14 bases between them. The length of the CDR3 is 14 residues. The CDR3 DNA sequence: TGTGCCAGCAGTCCTCCGTTGTTAGCCAATGAGCAGTTCTTC. Encoded protein: CASSPPLLANEQFF. Together with reference TRBV28 and TRBJ2-1, the CDR3 gives the full variable domain: DVKVTQSSRYLVKRTGEKVFLECVQDMDHENMFWYRQDPGLGLRLIYFSYDVKMKEKGDIPEGYSVSREKKERFSLILESASTNQTSMYLCASSPPLLANEQFFGPGTRLTVL.

This clonotype appeared many times. V is TRBV29-1 and J is TRBJ2-1, with 9 positions matching TRBD1. The germline gives CDR1 SQVTM, CDR2 ANQGSEA. V was pared by 3 bases and J by 8 bases, with 5 bases of the junction left unmatched. The CDR3 has 13 amino acids. CDR3 protein: CSVDWTGVDEQFF. The CDR3 DNA follows: TGCAGCGTTGATTGGACAGGGGTAGATGAGCAGTTCTTC.

This clonotype was counted between two and nine times. The genes are TRBV27 and TRBJ2-3; no reliable D call. This CDR3 comprises 13 residues. The germline V and J ends were trimmed by 10 bases and 1 base, with 12 bases remaining between them. Germline loops: CDR1 MNHEY, CDR2 SMNVEV (reference sequence). Here the CDR3 reads CAIKAWGTDTQYF. The CDR3 DNA sequence: TGTGCCATCAAAGCTTGGGGCACAGATACGCAGTATTTT.

The chain carries TRBV5-1 and TRBJ2-1; 7 bases align to TRBD1. This CDR3 has 16 residues. V lost 2 bases to trimming and J lost 0 bases; unmatched junction nucleotides: 5. The germline V gene has CDR1 SGHRS and CDR2 YFSETQ. The CDR3 here is CASSFTTGVSYNEQFF. CDR3 sequence (DNA): TGCGCCAGCAGCTTCACTACAGGGGTCTCCTACAATGAGCAGTTCTTC.

In its sample, this clonotype was seen a few times. The chain has TRBV7-2 and TRBJ2-7, with D unclear. With 2 bases removed from V and 5 bases from J, the gap between germline ends came to 10 bases. CDR1 and CDR2 (germline): SGHTA, FQGNSA. This CDR3 is 13 amino acids long. CDR3: CASSLFRRDEQYF. The CDR3 coding sequence is TGTGCCAGCAGCTTATTTCGCCGGGACGAGCAGTACTTC.

This clonotype was recorded a few times. The genes are TRBV27 and TRBJ2-5; D gene unclear. This CDR3 comprises 14 residues. Trimming pared 0 bases from V and 1 base from J, leaving 6 bases between. Germline-derived CDR1 and CDR2 are MNHEY and SMNVEV (reference sequence). The CDR3 region has the DNA TGTGCCAGCAGTTTATCCAGACCCCAAGAGACCCAGTACTTC. Encoded protein: CASSLSRPQETQYF.

This clonotype was detected only a few times. The rearrangement links TRBV4-1 to TRBJ2-2; D gene unclear. The CDR3 is 18 amino acids. The V gene lost 2 bases and the J gene lost 0 bases, with 16 bases spanning the gap. Germline V CDR1 and CDR2: MGHRA, YSYEKL. CDR3 DNA sequence: TGCGCCAGCAGCCAATACTCCACCAGCTCCTCGAACACCGGGGAGCTGTTTTTT. Its protein product is CASSQYSTSSSNTGELFF.

In this sample, this clonotype turned up a few times. This sequence may be a read error, since a much larger clone differs from it by one base. The chain recombines TRBV2 with TRBJ2-7; 11 bases are shared with TRBD1. The length of the CDR3 is 14 residues. Germline CDR1 and CDR2: SNHLY and FYNNEI. The V and J ends lost 5 bases and 4 bases, in that order; junction bases with no gene match: 4. The CDR3 here is CASSKGQGVYEQYF. DNA of the CDR3: TGTGCCAGCAGTAAGGGACAGGGGGTTTACGAGCAGTACTTC.

In its sample, this clonotype was seen a few times. The chain has TRBV13 and TRBJ2-3; 12 bases are shared with TRBD2. V dropped 5 bases and J dropped 1; count of bases not matched to a gene: 22. Looked up from germline, CDR1 is PRHDT and CDR2 is FYEKMQ (reference sequence). The CDR3 totals 22 residues. CDR3 amino acids: CASSLSGQFPRASGGGTDTQYF. CDR3 DNA: TGTGCCAGCAGCCTTTCCGGACAGTTCCCGAGGGCTAGCGGGGGGGGCACAGATACGCAGTATTTT.

This clonotype has just a few counts. The chain uses TRBV5-6 and TRBJ2-1; D is perhaps TRBD2 (6 bases). V dropped 2 bases and J dropped 3 bases, with 15 bases sitting between them. This CDR3 is built from 16 residues. Per the germline V gene, CDR1 is SGHDT and CDR2 is YYEEEE. CDR3: CASSFRPGTGYNEQFF. The CDR3 nucleotides read TGTGCCAGCAGCTTTAGGCCCGGGACTGGCTACAATGAGCAGTTCTTC. The full variable domain, completed using reference TRBV5-6 and TRBJ2-1, is DAGVTQSPTHLIKTRGQQVTLRCSPKSGHDTVSWYQQALGQGPQFIFQYYEEEERQRGNFPDRFSGHQFPNYSSELNVNALLLGDSALYLCASSFRPGTGYNEQFFGPGTRLTVL.

The genes are TRBV6-5 and TRBJ1-3; no definite D call. Trimming took off 5 bases at V and 7 bases at J, with 12 bases between the two ends. Per the germline V gene, CDR1 is MNHEY and CDR2 is SVGAGI. CDR3 length: 13 residues. The chain's CDR3 is CASSHGPGNTIYF. The CDR3, as DNA: TGTGCCAGCAGTCACGGGCCCGGGAACACCATATATTTT.

The chain employs TRBV9 and TRBJ2-7; TRBD2 matches at 10 bases. Trimming cost V 2 bases and J 3 bases; bases outside gene matches: 8. The CDR3 is 16 residues long. The germline gives CDR1 SGDLS, CDR2 YYNGEE. CDR3 residues: CASSVRAGGPDYEQYF. The DNA for the CDR3 is TGTGCCAGCAGCGTCAGAGCGGGAGGGCCGGACTACGAGCAGTACTTC.

The chain joins TRBV20-1 to TRBJ2-6; weak D call: TRBD2 (5 bases). The germline V and J ends were trimmed by 6 bases and 3 bases, with 9 bases remaining between them. This CDR3 region has 13 residues. Germline lookup yields CDR1 DFQATT and CDR2 SNEGSKA (reference sequence). In DNA, the CDR3 is TGCAGTGCCCGGGGTTTTGGGGCCAACGTCCTGACTTTC. It codes for CSARGFGANVLTF.

This clonotype has only a few counts. The gene calls are TRBV5-5 and TRBJ2-1, with D perhaps matching TRBD1 or TRBD2 (5 bases each). V lost 0 bases and J lost 3, with 10 bases in between. This CDR3 region has 15 residues. From germline, CDR1 is SGHKS and CDR2 YYEKEE (reference sequence). The CDR3 region is CASSLVGDHYNEQFF. Written as DNA, the CDR3 is TGTGCCAGCAGCTTGGTGGGGGATCACTACAATGAGCAGTTCTTC.

This clonotype was observed many times. The rearrangement uses TRBV10-3 and TRBJ1-5; D call uncertain. Germline CDR1 and CDR2: ENHRY and SYGVKD. This CDR3 spans 13 amino acids. Trimming took 2 bases from V and 6 from J, leaving 8 bases between them. This CDR3 is CAISEELRQPQHF. The CDR3 DNA follows: TGTGCCATCAGTGAGGAACTCCGTCAGCCCCAGCATTTT.

This clonotype was recorded at least ten times. The V and J genes are TRBV4-1 and TRBJ2-3; the match to TRBD1 covers 11 bases. The V and J ends lost 4 bases and 7 bases, in that order; junction bases with no gene match: 10. CDR1 is MGHRA and CDR2 is YSYEKL in the germline V gene. This CDR3 is 16 amino acids long. CDR3 sequence (DNA): TGCGCCAGCAGCCCCTTGGGACAGGGGGTGGAGAATACGCAGTATTTT. Translated, it gives CASSPLGQGVENTQYF.

The chain joins TRBV20-1 to TRBJ2-2, with D perhaps matching TRBD1 (7 bases). Germline-derived CDR1 and CDR2 are DFQATT and SNEGSKA (reference sequence). The CDR3 is made up of 15 amino acids. Trimming cost V 6 bases and J 5 bases, with 19 bases left between them. CDR3 in DNA: TGCAGTGCCGATGACAGGGAGGTCGGAACCGGGGAGCTGTTTTTT. This translates into CSADDREVGTGELFF.

A few counts support this clonotype. The chain joins TRBV27 to TRBJ2-5, with 10 bases identical to TRBD2. V was clipped by 4 bases and J by 1 base; unmatched bases: 6. The CDR3 is 16 amino acids. Germline-derived CDR1 and CDR2 are MNHEY and SMNVEV (reference sequence). Here the CDR3 reads CASSSLAGESQETQYF. The CDR3 DNA follows: TGTGCCAGCAGTTCTCTAGCGGGGGAATCCCAAGAGACCCAGTACTTC.